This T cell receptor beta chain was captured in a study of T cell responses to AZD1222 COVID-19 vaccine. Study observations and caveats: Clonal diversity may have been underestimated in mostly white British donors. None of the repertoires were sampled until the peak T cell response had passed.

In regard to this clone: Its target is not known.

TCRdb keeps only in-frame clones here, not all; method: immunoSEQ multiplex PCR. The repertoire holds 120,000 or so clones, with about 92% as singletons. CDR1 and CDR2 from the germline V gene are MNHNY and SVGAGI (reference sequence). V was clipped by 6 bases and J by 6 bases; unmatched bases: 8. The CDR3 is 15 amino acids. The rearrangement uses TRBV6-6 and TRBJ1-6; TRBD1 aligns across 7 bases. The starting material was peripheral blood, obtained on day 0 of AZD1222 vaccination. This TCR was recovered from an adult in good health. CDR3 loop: CASSPPGQLNSPLHF. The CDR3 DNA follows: TGTGCCAGCAGCCCACCGGGACAGCTTAATTCACCCCTCCACTTT.